Here is one T cell receptor (beta chain) with its context. Its antigen is still unknown. In the PCR, 60 Vbeta and 13 Jbeta primers were used. Method: immunoSEQ multiplex PCR; TCRdb's copy keeps in-frame clones and lacks some. The data hold about 160,000 clones, with roughly 80% observed a single time. The sample belongs to a study of cytomegalovirus exposure and HLA in healthy donors. The wider study: Earlier, some 170 million T cells were analyzed, and approximately 110 million unique TCR beta sequences were found among them. Study findings and constraints: Researchers counted around 170 TCR beta chains as cytomegalovirus-associated. In a later analysis, compared with equally common non-associated chains, HLA-associated beta chains were more expanded. Previously analyzed data showed that most TCR beta V segments were productive at a frequency of about 90% or about 30%.

The sequence was obtained from a middle-aged man in good health and CMV-seropositive. Sequenced: PBMCs.

The CDR3 DNA follows: TGTGCCATCAGTGGAGGGCTTAGCAATCAGCCCCAGCATTTT. Amino acids: CAISGGLSNQPQHF. The chain carries TRBV10-3 and TRBJ1-5; D ambiguous. Germline V CDR1 and CDR2: ENHRY, SYGVKD. V was pared by 4 bases and J by 0 bases, with 7 bases between. The CDR3 loop spans 14 amino acids.